The clone carrying this TCR beta chain was found a few times. What it binds is not known. There are 13 residues in the CDR3. CDR1 is SEHNR and CDR2 is FQNEAQ in the germline V gene (reference sequence). The J segment lost 18 bases and the V segment lost 5 bases, leaving 13 bases of the junction unmatched. This specimen belongs to a study of T-cell memory formation after mild COVID-19. Study observations and caveats: SARS-CoV-2 specificity was not confirmed for second-wave clones peaking on day 37. A balance of CD4 and CD8 characterized clones contracting day 15 to 85, whereas later expanders leaned CD4+.

TCRdb recomputed calls from the 5' RACE reads with MiXCR, one row per CDR3 protein. Of around 340,000 distinct CDR3 sequences in the sample, 13% were seen once. The TCR was taken from a man aged 18 to 30 who had mild COVID-19 (a few samples of this study predate the infection). Cell type and time point are not known. This chain links TRBV7-9 with TRBJ1-6, with 7 bases aligning to TRBD1. Sequencing was performed on PBMCs or a T cell subset sorted from them (not recorded which). The CDR3 sequence: CASSNTGLRGPHF. CDR3 bases: TGTGCCAGCAGCAATACCGGGCTGAGGGGGCCCCACTTT.